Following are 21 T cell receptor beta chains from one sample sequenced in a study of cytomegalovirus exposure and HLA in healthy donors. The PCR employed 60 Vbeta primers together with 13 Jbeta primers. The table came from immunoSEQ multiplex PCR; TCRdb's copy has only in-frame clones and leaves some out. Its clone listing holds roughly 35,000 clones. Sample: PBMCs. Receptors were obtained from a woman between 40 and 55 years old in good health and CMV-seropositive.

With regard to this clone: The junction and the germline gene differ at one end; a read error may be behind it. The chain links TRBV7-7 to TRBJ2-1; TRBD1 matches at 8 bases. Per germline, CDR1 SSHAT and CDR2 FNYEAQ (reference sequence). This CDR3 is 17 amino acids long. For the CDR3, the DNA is TGTGCTAGCAGTCTTCGCGTCACGCAGGGGGCGAGAGATGAGCAGTTCTTC. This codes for CASSLRVTQGARDEQFF.

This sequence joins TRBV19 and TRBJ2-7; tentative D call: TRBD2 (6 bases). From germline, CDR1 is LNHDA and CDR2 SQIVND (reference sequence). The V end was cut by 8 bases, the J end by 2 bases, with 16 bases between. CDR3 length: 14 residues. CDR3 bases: TGTGCCAGTGGAACGGGGGTGGGCGCCTACGAGCAGTACTTC. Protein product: CASGTGVGAYEQYF.

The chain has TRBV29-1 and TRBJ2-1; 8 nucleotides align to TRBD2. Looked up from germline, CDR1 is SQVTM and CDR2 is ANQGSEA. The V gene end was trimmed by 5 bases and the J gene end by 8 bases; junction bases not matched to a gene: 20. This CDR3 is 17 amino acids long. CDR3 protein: CSVWGGRAGARSDEQFF. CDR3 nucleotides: TGCAGCGTTTGGGGGGGGCGAGCGGGGGCCCGCTCGGATGAGCAGTTCTTC.

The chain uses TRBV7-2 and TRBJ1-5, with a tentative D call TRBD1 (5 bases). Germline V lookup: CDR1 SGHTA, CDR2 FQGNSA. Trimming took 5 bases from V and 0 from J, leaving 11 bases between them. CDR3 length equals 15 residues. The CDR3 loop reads CASSLNRNSNQPQHF. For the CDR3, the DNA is TGTGCCAGCAGCCTTAACAGGAATAGCAATCAGCCCCAGCATTTT.

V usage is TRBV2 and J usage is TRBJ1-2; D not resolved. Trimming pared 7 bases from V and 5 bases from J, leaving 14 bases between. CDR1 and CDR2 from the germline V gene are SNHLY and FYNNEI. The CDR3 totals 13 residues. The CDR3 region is CASKEGWRYGYTF. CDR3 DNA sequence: TGTGCCAGCAAAGAGGGATGGCGATATGGCTACACCTTC.

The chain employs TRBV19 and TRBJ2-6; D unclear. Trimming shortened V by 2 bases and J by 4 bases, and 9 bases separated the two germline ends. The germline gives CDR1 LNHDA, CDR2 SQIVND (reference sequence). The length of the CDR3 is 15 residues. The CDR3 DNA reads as TGTGCCAGTAGTATAATCTCAGGAGGGGCCAACGTCCTGACTTTC. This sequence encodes CASSIISGGANVLTF. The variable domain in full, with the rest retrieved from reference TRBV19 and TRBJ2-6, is DGGITQSPKYLFRKEGQNVTLSCEQNLNHDAMYWYRQDPGQGLRLIYYSQIVNDFQKGDIAEGYSVSREKKESFPLTVTSAQKNPTAFYLCASSIISGGANVLTFGAGSRLTVL.

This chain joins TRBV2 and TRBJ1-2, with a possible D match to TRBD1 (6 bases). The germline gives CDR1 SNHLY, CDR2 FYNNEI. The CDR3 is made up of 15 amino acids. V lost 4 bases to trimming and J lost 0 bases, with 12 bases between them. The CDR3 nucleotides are TGTGCCAGCAGTGTAATTCGGACAGCTAACTATGGCTACACCTTC. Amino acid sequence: CASSVIRTANYGYTF. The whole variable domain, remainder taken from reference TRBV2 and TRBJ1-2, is EPEVTQTPSHQVTQMGQEVILRCVPISNHLYFYWYRQILGQKVEFLVSFYNNEISEKSEIFDDQFSVERPDGSNFTLKIRSTKLEDSAMYFCASSVIRTANYGYTFGSGTRLTVV.

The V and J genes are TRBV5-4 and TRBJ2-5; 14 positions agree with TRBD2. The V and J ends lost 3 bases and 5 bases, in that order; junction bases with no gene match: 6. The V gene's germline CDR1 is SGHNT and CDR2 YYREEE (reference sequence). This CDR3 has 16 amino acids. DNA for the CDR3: TGTGCCAGCAGCTCTAGACTAGCGGGGGGGTTGGAGACCCAGTACTTC. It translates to CASSSRLAGGLETQYF.

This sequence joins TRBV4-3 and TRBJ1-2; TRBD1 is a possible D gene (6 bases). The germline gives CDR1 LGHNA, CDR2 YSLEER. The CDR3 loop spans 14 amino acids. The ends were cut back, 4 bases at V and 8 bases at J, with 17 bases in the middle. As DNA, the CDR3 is TGCGCCAGCAGCCCTGGACAGTCCCTAAGGGGCTACACCTTC. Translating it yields CASSPGQSLRGYTF.

CDR3 sequence reads: CASSSLAGGSFREQYF. The CDR3 nucleotides are TGTGCCAGCAGTTCCTTAGCGGGAGGGTCTTTTCGTGAGCAGTACTTC. This chain joins TRBV28 and TRBJ2-7, with 11 bases lining up with TRBD2. The CDR3 consists of 16 residues. V shed 4 bases, J shed 7 bases, and the junction held 12 bases outside the gene matches. Germline V gene lookup returns CDR1 MDHEN and CDR2 SYDVKM.

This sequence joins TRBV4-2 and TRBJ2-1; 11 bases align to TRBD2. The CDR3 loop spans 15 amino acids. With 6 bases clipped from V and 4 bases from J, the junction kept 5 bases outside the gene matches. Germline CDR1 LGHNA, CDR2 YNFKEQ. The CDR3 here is CASRPGTSGYNEQFF. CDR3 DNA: TGTGCCAGCAGACCCGGGACTAGCGGATACAATGAGCAGTTCTTC.

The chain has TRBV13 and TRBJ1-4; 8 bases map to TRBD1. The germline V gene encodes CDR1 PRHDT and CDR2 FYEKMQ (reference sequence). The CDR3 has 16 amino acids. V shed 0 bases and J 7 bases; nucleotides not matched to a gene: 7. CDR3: CASSLGSGQGSEKLFF. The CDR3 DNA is TGTGCCAGCAGCTTAGGCTCAGGACAGGGTAGTGAAAAACTGTTTTTT.

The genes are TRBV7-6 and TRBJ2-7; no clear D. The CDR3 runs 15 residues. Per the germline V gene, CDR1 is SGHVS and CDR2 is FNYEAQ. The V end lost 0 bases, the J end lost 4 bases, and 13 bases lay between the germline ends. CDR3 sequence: CASSLALGRSYEQYF. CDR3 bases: TGTGCCAGCAGCTTAGCCTTGGGCCGTTCTTACGAGCAGTACTTC. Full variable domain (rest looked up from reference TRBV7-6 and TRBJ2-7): GAGVSQSPRYKVTKRGQDVALRCDPISGHVSLYWYRQALGQGPEFLTYFNYEAQQDKSGLPNDRFSAERPEGSISTLTIQRTEQRDSAMYRCASSLALGRSYEQYFGPGTRLTVT.

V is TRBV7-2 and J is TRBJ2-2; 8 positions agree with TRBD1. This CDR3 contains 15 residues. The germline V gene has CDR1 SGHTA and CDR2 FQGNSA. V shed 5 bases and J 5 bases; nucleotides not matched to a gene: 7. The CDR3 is CASSPRTGRTGELFF. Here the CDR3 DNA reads TGTGCCAGCAGCCCCCGGACAGGGCGAACCGGGGAGCTGTTTTTT.

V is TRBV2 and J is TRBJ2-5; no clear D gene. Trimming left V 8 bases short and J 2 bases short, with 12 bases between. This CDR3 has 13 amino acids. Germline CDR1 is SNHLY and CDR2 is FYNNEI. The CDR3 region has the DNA TGTGCCAGCCTTAGACACGTACAAGAGACCCAGTACTTC. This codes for CASLRHVQETQYF.

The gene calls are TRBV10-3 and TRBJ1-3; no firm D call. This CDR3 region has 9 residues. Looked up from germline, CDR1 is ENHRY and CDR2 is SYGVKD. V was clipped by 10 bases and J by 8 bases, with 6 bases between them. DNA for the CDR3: TGTGCCACCTTAGACACCATATATTTT. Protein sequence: CATLDTIYF.

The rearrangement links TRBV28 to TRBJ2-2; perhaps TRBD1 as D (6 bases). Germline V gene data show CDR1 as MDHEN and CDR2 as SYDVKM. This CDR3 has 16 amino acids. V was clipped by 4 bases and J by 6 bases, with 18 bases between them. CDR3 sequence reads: CASSSPLTGSPGELFF. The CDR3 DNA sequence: TGTGCCAGCAGTTCCCCCCTGACAGGATCCCCCGGGGAGCTGTTTTTT.

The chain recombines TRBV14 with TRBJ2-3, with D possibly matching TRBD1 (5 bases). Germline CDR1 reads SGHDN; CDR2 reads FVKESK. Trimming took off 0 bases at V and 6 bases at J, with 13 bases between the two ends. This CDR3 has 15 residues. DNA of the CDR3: TGTGCCAGCAGCCAAGAGGGCAGGGCGGCCGATACGCAGTATTTT. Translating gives CASSQEGRAADTQYF.

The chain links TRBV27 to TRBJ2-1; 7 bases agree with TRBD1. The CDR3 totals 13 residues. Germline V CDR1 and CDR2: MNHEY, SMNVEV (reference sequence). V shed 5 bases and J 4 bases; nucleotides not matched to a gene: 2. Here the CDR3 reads CASSGGQYNEQFF. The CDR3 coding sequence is TGTGCCAGCAGTGGGGGACAGTACAATGAGCAGTTCTTC.

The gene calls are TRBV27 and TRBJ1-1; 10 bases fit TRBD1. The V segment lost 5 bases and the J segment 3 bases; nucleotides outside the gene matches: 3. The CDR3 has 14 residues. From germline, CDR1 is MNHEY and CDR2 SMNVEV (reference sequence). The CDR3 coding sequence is TGTGCCAGCAGTCAGGGACAGGGGTACACTGAAGCTTTCTTT. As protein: CASSQGQGYTEAFF.

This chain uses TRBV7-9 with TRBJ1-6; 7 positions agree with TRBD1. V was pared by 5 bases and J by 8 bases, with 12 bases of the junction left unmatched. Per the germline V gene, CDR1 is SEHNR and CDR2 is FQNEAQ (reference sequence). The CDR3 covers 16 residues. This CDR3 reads CASSLTLTGSHSPLHF. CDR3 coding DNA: TGTGCCAGCAGCCTAACCCTGACAGGGTCGCATTCACCCCTCCACTTT.